This TCR beta chain was obtained from a study of T cell responses to AZD1222 COVID-19 vaccine. Germline CDR1 and CDR2: PRHDT and FYEKMQ (reference sequence). The CDR3 sequence is 18 residues long. V gave up 6 bases and J gave up 0 bases; unmatched junction bases: 6. The table came from immunoSEQ multiplex PCR; TCRdb's copy has only in-frame clones and leaves some out. Altogether about 120,000 clones are present, around 86% being singletons, with the ten largest covering around 7.7%. This sequence joins TRBV13 and TRBJ2-1; 15 bases map to TRBD2. The clonotype was recovered from an adult in good health. The sequenced sample was peripheral blood, obtained on day 0 of AZD1222 vaccination. DNA for the CDR3: TGTGCCAGCAGATGGACTAGCGGGGGGGCGAACTCCTACAATGAGCAGTTCTTC. This codes for CASRWTSGGANSYNEQFF.